The sample holds a few counts of the clone carrying this TCR beta chain. Its target is unknown. These data are taken from a study of CD8 T cells in ankylosing spondylitis. One entry per CDR3 protein results from TCRdb running MiXCR on the 5' RACE reads. Among 300,000 to 400,000 distinct CDR3 sequences, approximately 22% were seen once, and the ten largest hold about an eighth. Study-wide points: Significant enrichment of disease-linked clones was reportedly seen in matched ankylosing spondylitis synovial fluid.

This receptor was taken from a male donor with ankylosing spondylitis or in good health (not recorded which). The sample taken for sequencing was blood, either unsorted or a sorted T cell fraction (not recorded which).

The CDR3 region has the DNA TGTGCCAGCAGTTATTCTTGGGAGGAAACCTACGAGCAGTACTTC. It specifies CASSYSWEETYEQYF. This sequence joins TRBV6-2 or TRBV6-3 and TRBJ2-7; a possible D gene is TRBD2 (6 bases). The CDR3 spans 15 residues. Germline CDR1 and CDR2: MNHEY and SVGEGT. V dropped 3 bases and J dropped 2 bases, with 14 bases sitting between them.